This TCR beta chain emerged from a study of regulatory T cells in long-lasting Graves disease. Study background: Persistent Graves' disease meant over 5 years of antithyroid drugs with positive TSH receptor antibodies.

Findings and limits, study-wide: Lower TCR diversity characterized persistent Graves' patients relative to newly diagnosed patients.

Note on this clonotype: Its specificity is not known.

Building of the TCR beta libraries involved iRepertoire HTBI primers and Arm-PCR of CDR3 regions. From the multiplex PCR reads, TCRdb called clonotypes with MiXCR, one entry per CDR3 protein. The table records around 460,000 distinct CDR3 sequences, around a fifth of them present only once. Time point of the sample: persistent/refractory GD, antithyroid drugs over 5 years with positive TRAb. PBMC RNA was the source of the TCR library. The germline V gene has CDR1 SGHRS and CDR2 YFSETQ. V lost 4 bases to trimming and J lost 5 bases, with 12 bases between them. This CDR3 has 13 amino acids. The chain employs TRBV5-1 and TRBJ2-5; D remains unclear. The source is a female donor with Graves disease. The sequencing used peripheral blood mononuclear cells (PBMCs), collected when the disease was refractory, from a patient treated with antithyroid drugs. The CDR3 loop is CASSVGPRETQYF. The CDR3 DNA sequence: TGCGCCAGCAGCGTGGGCCCGAGGGAGACCCAGTACTTC. The variable domain in full, with the rest retrieved from reference TRBV5-1 and TRBJ2-5, is KAGVTQTPRYLIKTRGQQVTLSCSPISGHRSVSWYQQTPGQGLQFLFEYFSETQRNKGNFPGRFSGRQFSNSRSEMNVSTLELGDSALYLCASSVGPRETQYFGPGTRLLVL.